This TCR beta chain originates from a study of cytomegalovirus exposure and HLA in healthy donors (dated by TCRdb to the late 2010s). Study-level background: An earlier analysis of roughly 570 of the donors reported 276 Gb of sequence data and 95 million to 120 million unique TCR beta sequences obtained from about 179 million T cells. The aim of the study was to test whether cataloging public T cell receptors could identify signatures of past pathogen exposure. Typing coverage differed by locus: A, B, C, DRB1 and DQB1 were typed in roughly 629-630 donors, DQA1 in about 560, DPA1 in approximately 600, and DPB1 in 472. An earlier analysis of 450 to 750 of the donors used high-throughput TCR beta sequencing to judge whether each TCR beta V gene segment behaved as functional or pseudogenic. High-throughput TCR immunosequencing, statistical association of individual TCRs with disease status, and machine learning were combined to predict cytomegalovirus infection status. In addition to the first cohort of 500 to 850 subjects, a separate validation cohort of approximately 130 different subjects was used. About 280 gigabases of sequencing data and around 87 million unique TCR sequences were included in an early release covering several hundred HLA-typed donors. Every repertoire in the discovery cohort had been generated on one and the same sequencing platform. Among some 410 genotyped donors of the cohort, an average of around 250,000 unique TCR beta nucleotide sequences was sequenced per donor, of which 15% to 20% were non-productive. Among the roughly 370 genotyped donors, around 81% belonged to the genetic ancestry cluster associated with self-reported Caucasian donors. In a later genetic analysis, genome-wide SNP genotypes for 398 of the 666 donors were used, and that subset was treated as a discovery cohort. Four to six DR-DQ haplotypes were handled as single units for association and clustering, since linkage in the cohort was strong. HLA typing covered class I and class II loci at four-digit resolution. A later analysis re-examined previously published TCR beta repertoires from 500 to 700 donors and added high-resolution HLA genotyping to investigate patterns of TCR occurrence. The later analysis used no new phenotypic data to find candidate immune exposures, relying instead on TCR beta sequences and their occurrence across donors. The study used immunosequencing to profile the T cell repertoires of 600 to 850 subjects and linked those repertoires to cytomegalovirus serostatus. Alongside the repertoire data, information on donor age, sex, ethnicity and CMV serostatus was compiled. Points the paper makes about the study in general: An earlier analysis of 587 of the donors showed that most TCR beta V segments appeared in productive rearrangements either about 87% or about 30% of the time, which broadly matched IMGT annotations. In vitro tests confirmed that three of the cytomegalovirus-associated TCR beta chains recognize cytomegalovirus antigens. A later analysis found that HLA-associated TCR beta chains were more clonally expanded and had lower generation probabilities than equally common non-associated chains. The classifier was reported to diagnose cytomegalovirus status with high specificity and sensitivity in both the original cohort and the validation cohort. Sequencing depth was assumed to be roughly uniform across donors in the presence/absence analyses, though that assumption may not hold. In a later genetic analysis, a missense DCLRE1C variant was associated with V-gene and J-gene trimming of TCR beta chains, and the association was replicated in an independent cohort. Several of the top co-occurrence clusters appeared to be linked to parvovirus B19, influenza, CMV and Epstein-Barr virus, according to a later analysis. A group of highly shared sequence variants was considered likely to be a technical artifact of the sequencing pipeline. Specific HLA alleles were associated with roughly 17,000 TCR beta sequences at a false discovery rate of 0.05 in a later analysis. According to the authors, the approach could potentially be generalized to other disease states and immunological phenotypes. A later analysis found that most CMV-associated TCR beta chains appeared HLA-restricted, with HLA associations seemingly driven largely by CMV exposure. Some IMGT-functional V segments, including TRBV6-2 and TRBV6-3, could not be told apart with the 87-base-pair reads, so those segments were excluded. A further reported finding was that TCR beta sequences accurately predicted the HLA-A and HLA-B alleles for most subjects in the first cohort. HLA typing was unavailable for some donors at each locus, so association tests used only the typed subset. When HLA alleles, especially DR and DQ, strongly co-occurred, attributing TCR associations to individual alleles was difficult. Because counts were too low, seventeen rarely observed V segments, including chromosome 9 orphons, were left out of the earlier analysis of about 500 of the donors. Immune exposure information for the cohort was limited to CMV serostatus. In a later genetic analysis, fewer N-insertions in productive TCRs were reported among donors in an Asian-associated ancestry cluster than the roughly 700-donor mean. In this cohort, only TCR beta chains were sequenced, and detectable features were limited by the absence of alpha or paired-chain data. While some public TCRs were present in many individuals, most TCR sequences turned up only very rarely across donors. In a later analysis, the rate of TCR association differed among HLA loci, with DRB1 alleles having the most associated TCRs and HLA-C alleles having the fewest. Linkage disequilibrium might explain the correlated functional status among segregating V segments, but an unknown experimental factor could not be excluded. A total of about 180 TCR beta chains were listed by the study as associated with cytomegalovirus.

Library preparation employed the immunoSEQ multiplex PCR assay. For the multiplex PCR, a mixture combining 60 forward primers for TCR Vbeta segments and 13 reverse primers for TCR Jbeta segments was used. Amplification of the CDR3 region of rearranged TCR beta genes was performed with a multiplex PCR assay on genomic DNA. The Illumina HiSeq System was used to sequence the amplified TCR beta libraries as 87-base-pair reads. As for how the authors treated the data: Across the roughly 700 repertoires, a later analysis counted 60 million to 90 million unique TCR beta chains, roughly 11 million of which were shared by at least two donors. A nearest-neighbor algorithm error-corrected the raw reads and collapsed the reads into unique sequences, merging closely related sequences to remove PCR and sequencing errors. CDR3 sequences were aligned to IMGT reference sequences to assign V, D and J gene segments. For a sequence to be retained, at least a six-nucleotide match to both a V gene segment and a J gene segment was required. Rearrangements were called productive when the CDR3 lacked stop codons and stayed in frame with V and J; all others were non-productive. CDR3 was defined by IMGT convention, running from the second conserved V-encoded cysteine to the conserved J-encoded phenylalanine. In an earlier analysis of some 550 of the donors, sequences lacking an unambiguous match to a single V gene segment were excluded. In an earlier analysis of 500 to 750 of the donors, V segments were called functional above 56.7% productive rearrangements and were called segregating when the between-donor standard deviation exceeded 5%. A statistical classification framework was built to diagnose cytomegalovirus status from the catalog of TCR beta chain sequences. A later analysis assigned V and J genes by comparing TCR nucleotide sequences with IMGT/GENE-DB human TR gene sequences. Using the TCRdist pipeline, a later analysis assigned CDR3 sequences along with most-parsimonious VDJ recombination scenarios. In a later analysis, every TCR beta chain was defined by the combination of its CDR3 amino acid sequence and its V-gene family, and reads without a unique V-gene family were dropped. To address suspected cross-contamination and a sequencing artifact, a later analysis removed several hundred highly shared, low-generation-probability nucleotide sequences. In a later analysis, a clonal expansion index for each public chain was calculated from normalized within-repertoire ranks of inferred template counts. A later analysis computed generation probabilities with a VDJ recombination model fitted to out-of-frame rearrangements, and checked the results against IGoR. In a later analysis, TCR-TCR, TCR-HLA and TCR-CMV co-occurrence was scored with hypergeometric tests, and a repertoire-size bias correction was applied to TCR pairs. To estimate false discovery rates, a later analysis permuted the HLA or CMV assignments 20 times. A later analysis grouped co-occurring TCRs with DBSCAN, adding TCRdist sequence similarity when clustering within HLA-allele-positive subsets. For co-occurrence clustering, repertoires with fewer than 30,000 or more than 120,000 public chains were excluded, along with 4 to 6 repertoires with anomalous nucleotide sharing. TCRdb stores this immuneACCESS table with in-frame sequences only. Part of the clones is absent; in the studies checked, under half of the shortfall reflects unresolved V genes, and no reason is known for the rest. V, J and clone size are those of that table, while D and trimming were read from the DNA. The sample yields 100,000 to 150,000 clones; around 84% were counted once. The ten top clones hold under 3% of the sample.

About this clone: It lacks a known antigen. No quality values exist for individual bases; no much larger clone is one base distant.

The V and J ends are trimmed by 2 bases and 2 bases, leaving 11 bases between them. CDR1 and CDR2 are drawn from the germline V gene: SGHVS, FNYEAQ. The CDR3 runs 15 residues from the cysteine to the phenylalanine. Left in the record is the CDR3 DNA by itself, 45 bases read in frame from the first base. In total, 500 to 700 healthy bone marrow donors made up the cohort. At the time of sampling, every cohort member was nominally healthy, though immune exposures that went unrecorded were likely present. The donor was CMV seropositive and was included in the group of almost 300 seropositive cohort members. A peripheral blood sample was collected from each donor, and TCR beta sequencing was performed on peripheral blood mononuclear cells. The Qiagen DNeasy Blood Extraction Kit was used to extract genomic DNA from the blood cell samples.

Sample: PBMCs. The receptor's source is a woman aged 18-29 years in good health and CMV-seropositive. The chain couples TRBV7-6 to TRBJ2-3, with the D segment identity uncertain. Here is the DNA: TGTGCCAGCAGCTTAAGAGCTGATTTCACAGATACGCAGTATTTT. Translated, this gives CASSLRADFTDTQYF.